Each of the 18 T cell receptor beta chains below was sequenced from the same sample in a study of blood T cells in healthy people across ages. A J-beta primer mix and a sample-barcoded 5' primer were used in a second PCR of about 7 to 12 cycles. A single record per CDR3 protein comes from TCRdb applying MiXCR to the 5' RACE reads. Here the sample spans roughly 1.5 million distinct CDR3 sequences, around 40% being singletons. The specimen was blood. Receptor source: a woman under 30 in good health.

The chain links TRBV7-2 to TRBJ2-7; 7 bases line up with TRBD1. J was trimmed by 2 bases and V by 4 bases; bases with no gene match: 5. The CDR3 spans 14 residues. The germline V gene encodes CDR1 SGHTA and CDR2 FQGNSA. The CDR3 DNA is TGTGCCAGCAGCTCGAACAGGGGAACCTACGAGCAGTACTTC. Its protein is CASSSNRGTYEQYF.

This clonotype has only a few counts. The V gene is TRBV7-9, the J gene TRBJ1-1; D is possibly TRBD1 (5 bases). Germline V gene lookup returns CDR1 SEHNR and CDR2 FQNEAQ (reference sequence). V shed 3 bases and J shed 4 bases, with 12 bases lying between them. The CDR3 has 14 residues. Here the CDR3 reads CASSFEGPGTEAFF. As DNA, the CDR3 is TGTGCCAGCAGCTTCGAGGGGCCGGGCACTGAAGCTTTCTTT.

As to this clonotype: The junction departs from germline at one end; a sequencing error may be responsible. The V gene is TRBV6-2 or TRBV6-3, the J gene TRBJ2-5, with a weak D call TRBD2 (6 bases). The CDR3 sequence is 15 residues long. Germline V lookup: CDR1 MNHEY, CDR2 SVGEGT. The CDR3 is CAGSRYNSGLETQYF. CDR3 coding DNA: TGTGCCGGCAGTCGTTATAATTCGGGACTGGAGACCCAGTACTTC.

This chain joins TRBV5-1 and TRBJ2-3, with 10 positions matching TRBD2. CDR1 is SGHRS, CDR2 YFSETQ, per germline. The CDR3 is made up of 14 amino acids. V trimming: 4 bases; J trimming: 7 bases; junction bases outside the gene matches: 6. CDR3 sequence reads: CASSGTSGANTQYF. The DNA for the CDR3 is TGCGCCAGCAGCGGAACTAGCGGGGCTAATACGCAGTATTTT.

The chain links TRBV6-6 to TRBJ2-7, with 13 bases matching TRBD2. The CDR3 spans 18 residues. Germline V gives CDR1 MNHNY, CDR2 SVGAGI (reference sequence). After removal of 5 bases from V and 2 bases from J, the junction contained 12 bases not matched to a gene. The CDR3 sequence is CASSTEMGLAGTAYEQYF. The DNA for the CDR3 is TGTGCCAGCAGTACGGAGATGGGACTAGCGGGAACAGCCTACGAGCAGTACTTC.

Notes on this clonotype: No conserved phenylalanine or tryptophan is present at the end of the CDR3, so a read error is the likely explanation. V is TRBV30 and J is TRBJ2-5; D not resolved. In germline, CDR1 is GTSNPN, CDR2 SVGIG (reference sequence). This CDR3 is 13 amino acids long. V was pared by 3 bases and J by 2 bases, with 10 bases between. DNA of the CDR3: TGTGCCTGGAGAAGGCTCCCACAAGAGACCCAGTACTCT. Translation gives CAWRRLPQETQYS.

The gene calls are TRBV25-1 and TRBJ2-1, with 8 bases matching TRBD2. The junction had 16 bases not matched to a gene; V was cut back by 3 bases and J by 9 bases. Germline loops: CDR1 MGHDK, CDR2 SYGVNS. This CDR3 is 17 amino acids long. This CDR3 reads CASSETTGGPFIGEQFF. Here the CDR3 DNA reads TGTGCCAGCAGTGAGACAACGGGGGGGCCTTTTATCGGTGAGCAGTTCTTC. Complete variable domain (other parts from reference TRBV25-1 and TRBJ2-1): EADIYQTPRYLVIGTGKKITLECSQTMGHDKMYWYQQDPGMELHLIHYSYGVNSTEKGDLSSESTVSRIRTEHFPLTLESARPSHTSQYLCASSETTGGPFIGEQFFGPGTRLTVL.

The rearrangement links TRBV6-6 to TRBJ1-5; TRBD1 is a possible D gene (6 bases). Trimming removed 4 bases at V and 3 bases at J, with 10 bases between. The V gene's germline CDR1 is MNHNY and CDR2 SVGAGI (reference sequence). The length of the CDR3 is 14 residues. DNA of the CDR3: TGTGCCAGCAGTTCACAGGGACCCAATCAGCCCCAGCATTTT. This translates into CASSSQGPNQPQHF.

This clonotype was counted between two and nine times. CDR3 sequence: CSANRGLDEKLFF. In DNA, the CDR3 is TGCAGTGCTAACAGGGGGCTGGATGAAAAACTGTTTTTT. The chain carries TRBV20-1 and TRBJ1-4, with TRBD1 matching over 9 bases. Per germline, CDR1 DFQATT and CDR2 SNEGSKA (reference sequence). J lost 6 bases, V lost 4 bases, and 3 bases had no gene match. CDR3 length: 13 amino acids.

Remarks on this clonotype: Sequence at one end of the junction differs from germline and may be a read error. V is TRBV4-1 and J is TRBJ1-2; D is undetermined. The CDR3 runs to 16 residues. The germline gives CDR1 MGHRA, CDR2 YSYEKL. This chain's CDR3 is CASGQDHISVNYGYTF. The DNA of the CDR3 is TGCGCCAGCGGCCAAGACCATATCAGTGTCAACTATGGCTACACCTTC.

The chain links TRBV4-3 to TRBJ1-1; TRBD1 aligns across 10 bases. CDR3 length: 15 residues. V dropped 2 bases and J dropped 4; count of bases not matched to a gene: 4. The germline V gene has CDR1 LGHNA and CDR2 YSLEER. The CDR3 here is CASSQLRTGGTEAFF. In nucleotides, the CDR3 is TGCGCCAGCAGCCAACTCAGGACAGGGGGCACTGAAGCTTTCTTT.

The rearrangement uses TRBV6-6 and TRBJ1-4, with a tentative D call TRBD1 (5 bases). The CDR3 is 13 amino acids. V dropped 6 bases and J dropped 1 base, with 6 bases sitting between them. Germline CDR1 reads MNHNY; CDR2 reads SVGAGI (reference sequence). Here the CDR3 reads CASSDRTNEKLFF. The CDR3 nucleotides read TGTGCCAGCAGCGACAGAACTAATGAAAAACTGTTTTTT.

The table lists this clonotype with a few counts. The chain couples TRBV6-6 to TRBJ1-2, with D maybe TRBD1 (6 bases). The V gene's germline CDR1 is MNHNY and CDR2 SVGAGI (reference sequence). CDR3 length: 15 amino acids. V was pared by 6 bases and J by 8 bases, with 22 bases between. Written as DNA, the CDR3 is TGTGCCAGCAGCCGCACGTTGGGGGCGACGGGCGGCTACACCTTC. Protein sequence: CASSRTLGATGGYTF.

In this sample, this clonotype turned up once. Here the CDR3 DNA reads TGTGCCAGCAGTTTAAAAGGTCTAGCGGGGTCTACAGATACGCAGTATTTT. It encodes CASSLKGLAGSTDTQYF. The chain combines TRBV28 with TRBJ2-3; TRBD2 aligns across 9 bases. Germline loops: CDR1 MDHEN, CDR2 SYDVKM. V trimming: 2 bases; J trimming: 3 bases; junction bases outside the gene matches: 9. The CDR3 runs to 17 residues.

This chain links TRBV5-1 with TRBJ2-3; a possible D gene is TRBD1 (5 bases). Between the trimmed V and J ends, which lost 2 bases and 3 bases, there was a span of 13 bases. Germline V lookup: CDR1 SGHRS, CDR2 YFSETQ. CDR3 length: 15 residues. CDR3 loop: CASSFSAGWTDTQYF. The DNA of the CDR3 is TGCGCCAGCAGCTTCTCGGCAGGGTGGACAGATACGCAGTATTTT.

The V call is TRBV5-6, the J call TRBJ2-7, with 13 bases fitting TRBD2. The CDR3 consists of 16 residues. CDR1 is SGHDT and CDR2 is YYEEEE in the germline V gene. V was clipped by 2 bases and J by 0 bases; unmatched bases: 2. CDR3 in DNA: TGTGCCAGCAGCTTCGGGACTAGCGGGGACTCCTACGAGCAGTACTTC. It translates to CASSFGTSGDSYEQYF.

The sample holds a few counts of this clonotype. The genes are TRBV12-3 or TRBV12-4 and TRBJ2-7; no clear D gene. This CDR3 region has 13 residues. The ends were cut back, 7 bases at V and 2 bases at J, with 12 bases in the middle. CDR3 in amino acids: CASNPGSTYEQYF. The CDR3 DNA sequence: TGTGCCAGCAACCCCGGAAGTACCTACGAGCAGTACTTC.

The chain carries TRBV6-5 and TRBJ1-2; TRBD1 aligns across 8 bases. J lost 5 bases, V lost 2 bases, and 7 bases had no gene match. The CDR3 length is 15 residues. Germline lookup yields CDR1 MNHEY and CDR2 SVGAGI. The CDR3, as DNA: TGTGCCAGCAGTTACCTGGCAGGGGGCGGGTATGGCTACACCTTC. This codes for CASSYLAGGGYGYTF.